The rows below give T cell receptor beta chains drawn from one sample of a study of blood T cells in healthy people across ages. MiXCR, run by TCRdb on the 5' RACE reads, gives a single entry per CDR3 protein. The sample comprises about 580,000 distinct CDR3 sequences, 47% of which are singletons, and around 25% rests with the top ten. The sample was blood. The source of these receptors is a man older than 75 in good health. Each CDR3 is given with its conserved first and last residue. The D gene is left open where the match is weak. A row's size may be missing; if present it is once, few, many or a size class.

D | J | V | size | DNA | CDR3
NA | TRBJ2-5 | TRBV7-2 | NA | TGTGCCAGCAGCTTAAATTTAGGGGTCGAGACCCAGTACTTC | CASSLNLGVETQYF
NA | TRBJ1-4 | TRBV20-1 | NA | TGCAGTGCTAGTGCGCCCCTAGGGGTTGAAAAACTGTTTTTT | CSASAPLGVEKLFF
NA | TRBJ2-7 | TRBV27 | NA | TGTGCCAGCACCTTGGGGCCTGGGCCAAACGAGCAGTACTTC | CASTLGPGPNEQYF
TRBD2 | TRBJ2-1 | TRBV30 | NA | TGTGCCTGGAGTGTATTAGGTAGCGGGGGGTCGAGCTCCTACAATGAGCAGTTCTTC | CAWSVLGSGGSSSYNEQFF
NA | TRBJ2-2 | TRBV12-3/TRBV12-4 | once | TGTGCCAGCAGTTTTGAGGTCGGCGGGGAGCTGTTTTTT | CASSFEVGGELFF
TRBD2 | TRBJ2-1 | TRBV5-1 | NA | TGCGCCAGCAGCTTGGTGCGGGAGGGGTACAATGAGCAGTTCTTC | CASSLVREGYNEQFF
TRBD1 | TRBJ2-1 | TRBV3-1 | NA | TGTGCCAGCACGGACAGGGCAAACTACAATGAGCAGTTCTTC | CASTDRANYNEQFF
NA | TRBJ1-2 | TRBV10-2 | NA | TGCGCCAGCGGCGACAGTTACTATGGCTACACCTTC | CASGDSYYGYTF
TRBD1 | TRBJ1-2 | TRBV7-9 | NA | TGTGCCAGCAGCTCCGCAGCAGGGGGCGCTCACCCTGGCTACACCTTC | CASSSAAGGAHPGYTF
NA | TRBJ2-3 | TRBV7-2 | few | TGTGCCAGCAGCTCTCAAGGGCAGGCCCTGGAGGGGCAGTATTTT | CASSSQGQALEGQYF
NA | TRBJ2-1 | TRBV11-2 | NA | TGTGCCAGCACCTCCGGCGTGTTCGTTAGCGGAAATGAGCAGTTCTTC | CASTSGVFVSGNEQFF
NA | TRBJ2-3 | TRBV29-1 | few | TGCAGCGTTGTCGGGGGGCGTAGCACAGATACGCAGTATTTT | CSVVGGRSTDTQYF
TRBD2 | TRBJ2-3 | TRBV4-3 | NA | TGCGCCAGCAGCCAAGAGCCGCGCTCCCGACTAGCTGGAAATGCAGATACGCAGTATTTT | CASSQEPRSRLAGNADTQYF
NA | TRBJ2-7 | TRBV5-1 | NA | TGCGCCAGCAGCTTGGAACCACAGACCCCCTACGAGCAGTACTTC | CASSLEPQTPYEQYF
TRBD1 | TRBJ1-5 | TRBV20-1 | NA | TGCAGTGCTAGAGACCCGAGGGGGGACAGGGATCAGCCCCAGCATTTT | CSARDPRGDRDQPQHF
TRBD2 | TRBJ2-3 | TRBV10-3 | NA | TGTGCCGTACGGACTAGCGGGAGGACCACAGATACGCAGTATTTT | CAVRTSGRTTDTQYF
NA | TRBJ1-2 | TRBV4-1 | NA | TGCGCCAGCAGCCAGGGTCCCCCCGGGGGTTATGGCTACACCTTC | CASSQGPPGGYGYTF
NA | TRBJ2-2 | TRBV4-3 | NA | TGCGCCAGCAGCCGAGGACCACACACCGGGGAGCTGTTTTTT | CASSRGPHTGELFF
NA | TRBJ2-3 | TRBV29-1 | NA | TGCAGCGTCTCTTCGGCAGATACGCAGTATTTT | CSVSSADTQYF
NA | TRBJ1-2 | TRBV4-2 | NA | TGTGCCAGCAGCCAAGTCCAGAGGGGCTACACCTTC | CASSQVQRGYTF
TRBD2 | TRBJ2-5 | TRBV20-1 | NA | TGCAGTGCTTTGGGACTAGGAGGAGAGACCCAGTACTTC | CSALGLGGETQYF
NA | TRBJ1-5 | TRBV7-2 | NA | TGTGCCAGCAGCTTCGAATTTGTCAATCAGCCCCAGCATTTT | CASSFEFVNQPQHF
TRBD1 | TRBJ2-7 | TRBV29-1 | NA | TGCAGCGTCTCCGGGACAGGGTATGAGCAGTACTTC | CSVSGTGYEQYF
TRBD1 | TRBJ2-7 | TRBV29-1 | NA | TGCAGCGTCATGGGGACAGAGGATTACAATGAGCAGTACTTC | CSVMGTEDYNEQYF
TRBD2 | TRBJ2-1 | TRBV7-2 | NA | TGTGCCAGCAGCTCGGTTAGCGGGTATGAGCAGTTCTTC | CASSSVSGYEQFF
NA | TRBJ2-3 | TRBV7-2 | NA | TGTGCCAGCAGCTTAATAGGTCTAGTGGGGAGAGATACGCAGTATTTT | CASSLIGLVGRDTQYF
NA | TRBJ2-3 | TRBV20-1 | few | TGCAGTGCTAGAGGAGGACCAGCGGGAGATACGCAGTATTTT | CSARGGPAGDTQYF
TRBD2 | TRBJ2-3 | TRBV6-1 | NA | TGTGCCAGCAGCCCCCGAGCGGGAGGATACACAGATACGCAGTATTTT | CASSPRAGGYTDTQYF
NA | TRBJ1-2 | TRBV7-2 | NA | TGTGCCAGCAGCTTAGCTCGGGCTACCGAGGGCTACACCTTC | CASSLARATEGYTF
TRBD2 | TRBJ2-7 | TRBV9 | NA | TGTGCCAGCGGGGTCGCAGCGGGAGCCTCCGAGCAGTACTTC | CASGVAAGASEQYF
TRBD1 | TRBJ2-7 | TRBV20-1 | NA | TGCAGTGCGTGGCGAGGGGGACAGGGGTGGGAGCAGTACTTC | CSAWRGGQGWEQYF
NA | TRBJ1-2 | TRBV4-2 | NA | TGTGCCAGCAGCCAAGCGAGGGGCGGCAGCTATGGCTACACCTTC | CASSQARGGSYGYTF
NA | TRBJ2-1 | TRBV27 | NA | TGTGCCAGCAATAGCAACCAGGGTGGTGAGCAGTTCTTC | CASNSNQGGEQFF
NA | TRBJ2-7 | TRBV6-6 | many | TGTGCCAGCAGTTACCGCGAGGGTCCGGTCGAGCAGTACTTC | CASSYREGPVEQYF
NA | TRBJ2-7 | TRBV7-2 | NA | TGTGTCAGCAGCCAAACAGATTCCTACGAGCAGTACTTC | CVSSQTDSYEQYF
TRBD2 | TRBJ2-7 | TRBV7-3 | NA | TGTGCCAGCAGCCTCTGGGGGCGGGAGGTCTCCTACGAGCAGTACTTC | CASSLWGREVSYEQYF
NA | TRBJ2-1 | TRBV4-3 | NA | TGCGCCAGCAGCCAAGATATCGGGGGCTCCTACAATGAGCAGTTCTTC | CASSQDIGGSYNEQFF
TRBD1 | TRBJ1-1 | TRBV29-1 | few | TGCAGCGGTAATCACAGGGGGGAAACTGAAGCTTTCTTT | CSGNHRGETEAFF
NA | TRBJ2-5 | TRBV7-2 | many | TGTGCCAGCAGCTTAGTAGGGACACTAATACAAGAGACCCAGTACTTC | CASSLVGTLIQETQYF
NA | TRBJ1-5 | TRBV20-1 | NA | TGCAGTGCTAGAGCTGGAACCGTGGAGCCCCAGCATTTT | CSARAGTVEPQHF
TRBD1 | TRBJ2-7 | TRBV6-1 | few | TGTGCCAGCACTAAGGGACAGGGGGCCTACGAGCAGTACTTC | CASTKGQGAYEQYF
TRBD1 | TRBJ2-7 | TRBV5-8 | NA | TGTGCCAGCAACTTCGGGGACAGGGGGCTACGAGAGCAGTACTTC | CASNFGDRGLREQYF
NA | TRBJ2-1 | TRBV2 | NA | TGTGCCAGCAGTGAAGTCAGTACGGTAGCTAGGATCAATGAGCAGTTCTTC | CASSEVSTVARINEQFF
NA | TRBJ2-1 | TRBV20-1 | few | TGCAGTGCTAGAGACCTAACGTCCCCCTACAATGAGCAGTTCTTC | CSARDLTSPYNEQFF
TRBD1 | TRBJ2-5 | TRBV6-1 | NA | TGTGCCAGCAGTGAGGACCCGGGACAGCTCCTAATACAAGAGACCCAGTACTTC | CASSEDPGQLLIQETQYF